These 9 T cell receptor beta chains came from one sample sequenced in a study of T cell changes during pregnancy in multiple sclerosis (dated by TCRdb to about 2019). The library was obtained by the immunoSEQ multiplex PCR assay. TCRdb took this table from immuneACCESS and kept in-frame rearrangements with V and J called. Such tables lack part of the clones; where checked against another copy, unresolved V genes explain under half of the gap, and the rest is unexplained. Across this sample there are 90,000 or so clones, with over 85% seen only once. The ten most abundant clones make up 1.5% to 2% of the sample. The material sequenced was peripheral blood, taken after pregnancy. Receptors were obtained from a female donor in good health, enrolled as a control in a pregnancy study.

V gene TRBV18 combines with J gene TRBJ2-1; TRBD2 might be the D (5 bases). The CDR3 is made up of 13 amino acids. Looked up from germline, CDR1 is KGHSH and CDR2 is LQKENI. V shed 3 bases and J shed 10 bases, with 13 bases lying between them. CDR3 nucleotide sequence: TGTGCCAGCTCACCCCTAGAGGGCCGCGAGCAGTTCTTC. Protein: CASSPLEGREQFF.

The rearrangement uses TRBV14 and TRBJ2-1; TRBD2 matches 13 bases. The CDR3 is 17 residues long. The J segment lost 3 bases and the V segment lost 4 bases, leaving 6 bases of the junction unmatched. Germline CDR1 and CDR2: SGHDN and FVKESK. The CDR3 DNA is TGTGCCAGCAGCCCCTCGGGACTAGCGGGACACTACAATGAGCAGTTCTTC. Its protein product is CASSPSGLAGHYNEQFF.

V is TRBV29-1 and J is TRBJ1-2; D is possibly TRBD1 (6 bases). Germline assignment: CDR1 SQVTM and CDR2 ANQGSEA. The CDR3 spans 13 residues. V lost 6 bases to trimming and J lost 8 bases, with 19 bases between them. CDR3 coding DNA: TGCAGCGTGGCCGGGACACCCCTAAGGGGCTACACCTTC. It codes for CSVAGTPLRGYTF.

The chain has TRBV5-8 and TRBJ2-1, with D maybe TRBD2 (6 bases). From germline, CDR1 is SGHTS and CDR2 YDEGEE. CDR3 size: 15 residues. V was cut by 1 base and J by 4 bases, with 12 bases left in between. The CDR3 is CASSLIRDSYNEQFF. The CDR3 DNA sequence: TGTGCCAGCAGCTTGATACGGGACTCTTACAATGAGCAGTTCTTC.

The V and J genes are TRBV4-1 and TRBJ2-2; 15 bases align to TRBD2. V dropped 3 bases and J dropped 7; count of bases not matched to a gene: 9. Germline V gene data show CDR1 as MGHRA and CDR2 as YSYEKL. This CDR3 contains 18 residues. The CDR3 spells CASSQIRTSGRAVGELFF. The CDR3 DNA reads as TGCGCCAGCAGCCAGATCCGGACTAGCGGGAGGGCGGTCGGGGAGCTGTTTTTT.

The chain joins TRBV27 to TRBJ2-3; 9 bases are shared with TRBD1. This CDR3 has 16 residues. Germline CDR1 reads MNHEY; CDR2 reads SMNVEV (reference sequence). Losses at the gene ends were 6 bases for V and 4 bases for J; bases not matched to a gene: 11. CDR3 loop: CASSHLLGQGPDTQYF. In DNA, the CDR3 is TGTGCCAGCAGCCACCTCCTGGGACAGGGTCCAGATACGCAGTATTTT.

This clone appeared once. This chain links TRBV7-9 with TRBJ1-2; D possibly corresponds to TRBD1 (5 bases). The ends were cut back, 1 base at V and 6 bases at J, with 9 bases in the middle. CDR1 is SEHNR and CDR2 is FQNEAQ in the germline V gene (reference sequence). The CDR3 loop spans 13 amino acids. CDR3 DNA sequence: TGTGCCAGCAGCTTAGGTATAGGGGATGGCTACACCTTC. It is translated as CASSLGIGDGYTF.

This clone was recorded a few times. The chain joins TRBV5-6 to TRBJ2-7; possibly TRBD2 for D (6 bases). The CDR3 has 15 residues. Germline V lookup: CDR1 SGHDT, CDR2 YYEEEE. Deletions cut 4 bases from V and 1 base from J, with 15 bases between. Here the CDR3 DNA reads TGTGCCAGCAGCCCGCGGGACGGATCTTCCTACGAGCAGTACTTC. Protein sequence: CASSPRDGSSYEQYF.

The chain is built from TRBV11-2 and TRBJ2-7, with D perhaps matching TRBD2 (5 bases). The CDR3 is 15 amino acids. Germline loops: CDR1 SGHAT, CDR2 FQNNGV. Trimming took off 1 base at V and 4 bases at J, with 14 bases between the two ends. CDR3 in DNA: TGTGCCAGCAGCTTAGTGCCCGGCCTAGCTTACGAGCAGTACTTC. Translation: CASSLVPGLAYEQYF.